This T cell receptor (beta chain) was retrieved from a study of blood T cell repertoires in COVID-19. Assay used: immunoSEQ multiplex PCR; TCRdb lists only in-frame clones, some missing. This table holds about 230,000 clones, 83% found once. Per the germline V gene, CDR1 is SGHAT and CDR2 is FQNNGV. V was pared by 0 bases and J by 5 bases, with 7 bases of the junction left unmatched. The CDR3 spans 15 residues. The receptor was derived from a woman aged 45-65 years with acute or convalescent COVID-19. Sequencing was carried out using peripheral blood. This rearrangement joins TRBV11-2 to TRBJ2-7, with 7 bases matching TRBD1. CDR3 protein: CASSLDRQGIHEQYF. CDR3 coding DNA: TGTGCCAGCAGCTTAGACCGACAGGGTATCCACGAGCAGTACTTC.